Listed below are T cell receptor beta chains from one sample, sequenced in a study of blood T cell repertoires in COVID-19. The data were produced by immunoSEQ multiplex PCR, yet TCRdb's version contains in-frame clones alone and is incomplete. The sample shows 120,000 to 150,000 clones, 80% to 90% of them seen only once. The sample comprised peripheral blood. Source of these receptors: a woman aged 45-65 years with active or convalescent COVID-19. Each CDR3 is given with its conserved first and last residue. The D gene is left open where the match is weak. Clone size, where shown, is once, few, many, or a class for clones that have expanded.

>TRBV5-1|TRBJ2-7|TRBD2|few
CASKEGLAGTYEQYF
TGCGCCAGCAAAGAAGGGCTAGCGGGAACCTACGAGCAGTACTTC
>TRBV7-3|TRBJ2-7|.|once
CASSVQGRDYEQYF
TGTGCCAGCAGCGTACAGGGGCGGGATTACGAGCAGTACTTC
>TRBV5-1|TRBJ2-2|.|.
CASRRDTGELFF
TGCGCCAGCAGACGGGACACCGGGGAGCTGTTTTTT
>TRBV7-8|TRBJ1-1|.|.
CASSPYSGVGEAFF
TGTGCCAGCAGCCCTTACTCGGGGGTCGGTGAAGCTTTCTTT
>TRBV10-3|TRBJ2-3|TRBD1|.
CAISDPGTVTDTQYF
TGTGCCATCAGTGATCCAGGGACAGTAACAGATACGCAGTATTTT
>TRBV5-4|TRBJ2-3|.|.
CASSLFSTGSTHTQYF
TGTGCCAGCAGCTTGTTTTCGACAGGTAGCACGCATACGCAGTATTTT
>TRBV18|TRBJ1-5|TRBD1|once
CASSPSEGARQPQHF
TGTGCCAGCTCACCATCGGAGGGGGCGAGGCAGCCCCAGCATTTT
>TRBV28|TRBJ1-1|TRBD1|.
CASSLTTGGVRTEAFF
TGTGCCAGCAGTTTAACCACAGGGGGCGTACGCACTGAAGCTTTCTTT
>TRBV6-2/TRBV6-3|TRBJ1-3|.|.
CASSYWVRNSGNTIYF
TGTGCCAGCAGTTACTGGGTGCGGAACTCTGGAAACACCATATATTTT
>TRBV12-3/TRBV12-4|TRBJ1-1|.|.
CASAHLQNTEAFF
TGTGCCAGCGCACACCTCCAGAACACTGAAGCTTTCTTT
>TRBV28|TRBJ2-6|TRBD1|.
CASGGQAFSGANVLTF
TGTGCCAGCGGGGGACAGGCCTTCTCTGGGGCCAACGTCCTGACTTTC
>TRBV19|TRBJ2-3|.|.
CASSWGLETDTQYF
TGTGCCAGTAGTTGGGGCCTTGAGACAGATACGCAGTATTTT